The clone carrying this T cell receptor (beta chain) was seen a few times. Its antigen is not known. RNA transcripts were the template for amplifying TCR beta CDR3 regions. The HTBI primer set drove a first-round RT-PCR of the TCR CDR3. TCRdb used MiXCR to reprocess the multiplex PCR reads, holding one entry per CDR3 protein. The data hold fewer than 700,000 distinct CDR3 sequences, with about 17% observed a single time. If no ophthalmopathy progression occurred within 18 months, Graves' hyperthyroidism was stable. Diagnosis of hyperthyroidism was new in patients aged 18 to 65, and its duration was under 2 months. The data were obtained in a study of T cells in Graves' hyperthyroidism and ophthalmopathy. Study-level findings and limits: Stable hyperthyroidism and ophthalmopathy were separated using 13 V-J signatures.

The CDR3 loop spans 15 amino acids. CDR1 DFQATT and CDR2 SNEGSKA come from the germline V gene (reference sequence). V was pared by 3 bases and J by 6 bases, with 3 bases of the junction left unmatched. The TCR sequence derives from a woman aged 25 to 39 with Graves' hyperthyroidism. Sequencing was carried out using blood. The chain employs TRBV20-1 and TRBJ2-2; TRBD2 agrees at 14 bases. CDR3 residues: CSARPGLAGAGELFF. The DNA of the CDR3 is TGCAGTGCTAGGCCGGGACTAGCGGGAGCCGGGGAGCTGTTTTTT.